This entry concerns a single T cell receptor beta chain. The data were taken from a study of blood T cell repertoires in COVID-19. As for the study in general: Samples of COVID-19 (acute and convalescent) were obtained from the United States, Italy and Spain.

Trimming removed 6 bases at V and 2 bases at J, with 12 bases between. The CDR3 is 14 residues long. The V gene's germline CDR1 is SNHLY and CDR2 FYNNEI. Generated by immunoSEQ multiplex PCR, the TCRdb table keeps only in-frame clones and is missing some. The data contain about 180,000 clones, roughly four fifths of them singletons. The TCR was taken from a human donor in a cohort sampled during active COVID-19. Sample: peripheral blood. This rearrangement joins TRBV2 to TRBJ2-3; weak D call: TRBD2 (5 bases). The CDR3 region has the DNA TGTGCCAGCAGCCTCTCTAGCCCCACAGATACGCAGTATTTT. Encoded protein: CASSLSSPTDTQYF.